This entry features one T cell receptor (beta chain) sequence. Trimming removed 3 bases from V and 6 bases from J; junction bases left unmatched: 1. CDR1 and CDR2 from the germline V gene are LNHDA and SQIVND (reference sequence). This CDR3 region has 14 residues. The data stem from a study of pediatric ulcerative colitis. TCRdb's table, derived via immunoSEQ multiplex PCR, lists solely in-frame clones and lacks some. Of 30,000 to 45,000 clones in the sample, over 65% were seen once. Sequencing was done on a sample of blood. This TCR came from a girl aged 5-17 years with moderate ulcerative colitis. The rearrangement links TRBV19 to TRBJ2-1, with 11 bases matching TRBD2. CDR3 amino acids: CASSMGTSGNEQFF. Written as DNA, the CDR3 is TGTGCCAGTAGTATGGGGACTAGCGGCAATGAGCAGTTCTTC.